Presented here are 20 T cell receptor beta chains from one specimen sequenced in a study of beta chain features in type 1 diabetes. Since all of the isolated RNA was reverse transcribed, expressed TCRB transcripts were what got sequenced. TCRdb's table, derived via immunoSEQ multiplex PCR, lists solely in-frame clones and lacks some. The sample carries under 950,000 clones, 17% recorded once. What was sequenced was naive CD4+ T cells from blood. The receptors were sampled from a young woman in good health.

This clone was counted between two and nine times. The chain couples TRBV7-6 to TRBJ2-6; the match to TRBD2 covers 14 bases. From germline, CDR1 is SGHVS and CDR2 FNYEAQ. The CDR3 is 17 residues long. V shed 5 bases and J 2 bases; nucleotides not matched to a gene: 2. The CDR3 here is CASSLGLAGAGANVLTF. In DNA form, the CDR3 reads TGTGCCAGCAGCCTGGGACTAGCGGGAGCTGGGGCCAACGTCCTGACTTTC.

This chain uses TRBV10-3 with TRBJ2-5; D remains ambiguous. CDR1 ENHRY and CDR2 SYGVKD come from the germline V gene. The V and J ends lost 0 bases and 2 bases respectively, with 13 bases between them. The CDR3 has 16 amino acids. The CDR3 nucleotides read TGTGCCATCAGTGAGTCTCCCTTTGGGGTTCAAGAGACCCAGTACTTC. Translation: CAISESPFGVQETQYF.

J is TRBJ1-3 and V is TRBV5-8; D not certain. Germline V CDR1 and CDR2: SGHTS, YDEGEE. This CDR3 comprises 15 residues. Trimming removed 3 bases at V and 0 bases at J, with 10 bases between. The CDR3 coding sequence is TGTGCCAGCAGCTCCTCTACGCACTCTGGAAACACCATATATTTT. Translated: CASSSSTHSGNTIYF.

V gene TRBV28 combines with J gene TRBJ2-7; D remains ambiguous. Germline values: CDR1 MDHEN, CDR2 SYDVKM. The CDR3 is 13 residues long. V was clipped by 6 bases and J by 6 bases, with 15 bases between them. Written as DNA, the CDR3 is TGTGCCAGCAGCCTCGTAGGGCCTATCGAGCAGTACTTC. Encoded protein: CASSLVGPIEQYF.

The V gene is TRBV7-1, the J gene TRBJ2-1; 9 positions match TRBD2. TRBV7-1 falls under the ORF class, with uncertain function. This CDR3 comprises 24 residues. The trim removed 3 bases at V and 8 bases at J, leaving 35 bases unmatched. The CDR3 loop is CASSSRRLGQVAGWREGLLDEQFF. The CDR3 bases are TGTGCCAGCAGCTCTCGAAGGCTTGGGCAGGTAGCCGGCTGGCGGGAGGGCCTGCTCGATGAGCAGTTCTTC.

V and J are TRBV2 and TRBJ1-1; tentatively, D is TRBD1 (6 bases). The V end was cut by 4 bases, the J end by 1 base, with 10 bases between. Germline V lookup: CDR1 SNHLY, CDR2 FYNNEI. The CDR3 runs 14 residues. CDR3 region: CASSVSDRNTEAFF. Written as DNA, the CDR3 is TGTGCCAGCAGTGTGTCGGACAGGAACACTGAAGCTTTCTTT.

The chain joins TRBV7-2 to TRBJ2-5; D is ambiguous. The CDR3 totals 14 residues. The V end was cut by 0 bases, the J end by 1 base, with 6 bases between. Germline lookup yields CDR1 SGHTA and CDR2 FQGNSA. In DNA form, the CDR3 reads TGTGCCAGCAGCTTAGCGTCCTTCCAAGAGACCCAGTACTTC. It is translated as CASSLASFQETQYF.

CDR3 residues: CASSGHIAGDYNEQFF. The CDR3 DNA is TGTGCCAGCAGCGGCCATATAGCGGGAGATTACAATGAGCAGTTCTTC. The chain recombines TRBV9 with TRBJ2-1, with 9 bases fitting TRBD2. Germline V CDR1 and CDR2: SGDLS, YYNGEE. Trimming removed 3 bases from V and 4 bases from J; junction bases left unmatched: 8. The CDR3 consists of 16 residues.

The rearrangement uses TRBV11-1 and TRBJ2-2, with D unresolved. CDR3 length: 14 residues. V dropped 5 bases and J dropped 3 bases, with 10 bases sitting between them. Germline V CDR1 and CDR2: SGHAT, FQDESV (reference sequence). In DNA form, the CDR3 reads TGTGCCAGCAGCCTTGTGCCTCACACCGGGGAGCTGTTTTTT. It encodes CASSLVPHTGELFF. Filled out from reference TRBV11-1 and TRBJ2-2, the complete variable domain reads EAEVAQSPRYKITEKSQAVAFWCDPISGHATLYWYRQILGQGPELLVQFQDESVVDDSQLPKDRFSAERLKGVDSTLKIQPAELGDSAMYLCASSLVPHTGELFFGEGSRLTVL.

In its sample, this clone was seen a few times. The CDR3, as DNA: TGTGCCAGCTCACTCGGGACAGGCAATTACTACGAGCAGTACTTC. Its translation is CASSLGTGNYYEQYF. This chain joins TRBV18 and TRBJ2-7; 8 bases agree with TRBD1. Per germline, CDR1 KGHSH and CDR2 LQKENI. The CDR3 sequence is 15 residues long. The J segment lost 3 bases and the V segment lost 4 bases, leaving 8 bases of the junction unmatched.

This clone was counted a few times. The V gene is TRBV7-9, the J gene TRBJ1-4, with 8 bases lining up with TRBD1. The V gene end was trimmed by 1 base and the J gene end by 7 bases; junction bases not matched to a gene: 5. CDR1 SEHNR and CDR2 FQNEAQ come from the germline V gene (reference sequence). The CDR3 has 15 residues. CDR3 residues: CASSLGQGAPEKLFF. The DNA for the CDR3 is TGTGCCAGCAGCTTAGGTCAGGGGGCGCCTGAAAAACTGTTTTTT.

The chain carries TRBV15 and TRBJ1-5, with TRBD1 matching 12 bases. V was pared by 1 base and J by 2 bases, with 6 bases of the junction left unmatched. The CDR3 runs to 18 residues. Germline V gene data show CDR1 as LNHNV and CDR2 as YYDKDF (reference sequence). Here the CDR3 DNA reads TGTGCCACCAGCAGAGTCGGGACAGGGGGCGGTGGCAATCAGCCCCAGCATTTT. Translating it yields CATSRVGTGGGGNQPQHF.

The rearrangement uses TRBV4-3 and TRBJ1-1; 8 positions agree with TRBD1. The V gene's germline CDR1 is LGHNA and CDR2 YSLEER. The CDR3 loop spans 16 amino acids. The V segment lost 0 bases and the J segment 2 bases; nucleotides outside the gene matches: 5. The CDR3 loop is CASSQDPGQVNTEAFF. The CDR3, as DNA: TGCGCCAGCAGCCAAGATCCGGGACAGGTTAACACTGAAGCTTTCTTT.

This chain joins TRBV7-2 and TRBJ2-1; D gene uncertain. CDR3 length: 13 residues. CDR1 and CDR2 (germline): SGHTA, FQGNSA. DNA of the CDR3: TGTGCAACGATGGTGGATTCCTACAATGAGCAGTTCTTC. It encodes CATMVDSYNEQFF.

This clone was recorded a few times. The V gene is TRBV11-2, the J gene TRBJ2-5; D unresolved. The CDR3 has 13 amino acids. Germline-derived CDR1 and CDR2 are SGHAT and FQNNGV. Trimming cost V 1 base and J 5 bases, with 8 bases left between them. The CDR3 nucleotides read TGTGCCAGCAGCTTAGGGGGTTCGGAGACCCAGTACTTC. This gives the protein CASSLGGSETQYF.

This clone turned up a few times. The gene calls are TRBV7-9 and TRBJ1-5, with D unresolved. V was shortened by 5 bases and J by 7 bases, with 21 bases between the two germline ends. This CDR3 region has 16 residues. CDR1 and CDR2 (germline): SEHNR, FQNEAQ (reference sequence). In nucleotides, the CDR3 is TGTGCCAGCAGCCGCGAGCGGGTGGGTCACGGACAGCCCCAGCATTTT. Residues: CASSRERVGHGQPQHF.

This clone was detected a few times. The rearrangement joins TRBV14 to TRBJ2-3; maybe TRBD2 (7 bases). Looked up from germline, CDR1 is SGHDN and CDR2 is FVKESK. CDR3 length: 18 amino acids. V shed 0 bases and J shed 2 bases, with 18 bases lying between them. In nucleotides, the CDR3 is TGTGCCAGCAGCCAAGATACGCGGGGGCCTCTATACACAGATACGCAGTATTTT. It codes for CASSQDTRGPLYTDTQYF.

This clone was seen more than once but under ten times. The V and J genes are TRBV7-3 and TRBJ2-2; 9 bases agree with TRBD1. CDR1 and CDR2 from the germline V gene are SGHTA and FQGTGA. This CDR3 comprises 13 residues. V trimming: 4 bases; J trimming: 14 bases; junction bases outside the gene matches: 8. The CDR3 coding sequence is TGTGCCAGCAGCTACCCGGGACAGGGTCAACTGTTTTTT. This sequence encodes CASSYPGQGQLFF.

This rearrangement joins TRBV4-1 to TRBJ2-5, with D possibly TRBD2 on 6 matching bases. The CDR3 sequence is 15 residues long. Germline CDR1 MGHRA, CDR2 YSYEKL. The ends were cut back, 1 base at V and 4 bases at J, with 13 bases in the middle. The CDR3 loop reads CASSQGGGRGETQYF. CDR3 bases: TGCGCCAGCAGCCAAGGGGGAGGACGAGGAGAGACCCAGTACTTC.

Only a few counts were recorded for this clone. V and J are TRBV5-1 and TRBJ1-2, with D possibly TRBD1 on 6 matching bases. Germline V gene data show CDR1 as SGHRS and CDR2 as YFSETQ. V gave up 6 bases and J gave up 0 bases, with 12 bases separating them. The CDR3 is 14 residues long. CDR3 region: CASTATGTNYGYTF. DNA for the CDR3: TGCGCCAGCACCGCGACAGGAACTAACTATGGCTACACCTTC.